This entry is about one TCR beta chain. Its antigen is currently unknown. The data belong to a study of cytomegalovirus exposure and HLA in healthy donors. In the study overall: The study placed about 86% of its roughly 410 genotyped donors in the Caucasian-associated ancestry cluster.

60 Vbeta and 13 Jbeta primers were used in PCR. TCRdb keeps only in-frame clones here, not all; method: immunoSEQ multiplex PCR. The sample holds around 140,000 clones; about 70% are singletons and the top ten take around 1.9%. V was trimmed by 0 bases and J by 11 bases, leaving 16 bases between them. The CDR3 sequence is 14 residues long. The germline V gene encodes CDR1 LNHNV and CDR2 YYDKDF (reference sequence). Points from the study as a whole: Within an earlier analysis, most TCR beta V segments proved productive either about 87% or about 30% of the time. Only CMV serostatus was available as immune exposure information.

The receptor was isolated from a woman aged 55-75 years in good health and CMV-seropositive. Source material: PBMCs. The J gene is TRBJ1-1, the V gene TRBV15; D is uncertain. CDR3 protein: CATSRDIVAGRAFF. DNA for the CDR3: TGTGCCACCAGCAGAGATATCGTGGCAGGCCGGGCTTTCTTT.